This T cell receptor (beta chain) was identified during a study of blood T cells in healthy people across ages (dated by TCRdb to between 2014 and 2016). Looking at the study overall: In model experiments, roughly one uniquely barcoded TCR beta cDNA molecule per two T cells was captured by template switching. Using the same blood draw, the study looked at two additional independent replicas of 1 million unique cDNA reads for two donors, one aged 18 to 29 and the other aged 80 or older. To avoid experimental bias, donors of different ages were spread randomly across the sequencing lanes. The donors were split into four age groups: young (average 16 years), middle-aged (around 37), aged (more than 60) and long-lived (roughly 80). The study measured age-related changes in TCR beta repertoire diversity using deep sequencing normalized with unique cDNA molecular identifiers. What the authors observed across the whole study: Observed TCR beta diversity per million T cells fell roughly linearly with age, and a significant reduction was already apparent by age around 40. Compared with the aged group, the long-lived group had more naive CD4+ T cells, fewer expanded clones and increased TCR diversity, a pattern suggesting age selection. The CMV infection status of donors was not known, potentially confounding age-related changes in expanded clonotypes. Bulk unsorted PBMC profiling prevented conclusive comparison of naive and antigen-experienced compartments. There was a strong correlation between observed TCR beta diversity and the percentage of naive T cells measured by flow cytometry. Estimates of total diversity from one million sequenced T cells were regarded as lower bounds and underestimates.

Library preparation employed 5' RACE. The run used an Illumina HiSeq 2500. A second PCR of about 7 to 12 cycles was run with a J-beta primer mix and a sample-barcoded 5' primer. A template-switch 5' adaptor carrying 12 random nucleotides introduced a unique molecular identifier onto each TCR beta cDNA molecule. At least 2.5 million CDR3-containing paired-end reads were obtained from each sample. The Mint cDNA synthesis kit, primed by a TRBC-specific oligonucleotide, was used to synthesize first-strand cDNA from all RNA. Following uracil-DNA glycosylase treatment, a first 18-cycle PCR with universal primers M1SS and BC2_uni_R was performed on all cDNA. The study's own analysis went as follows. Normalization of each sample was performed by random selection of 1 million high-quality reads, each carrying a distinct molecular identifier. Instead of being binned into consensus sequences, reads that shared molecular identifiers were thrown out. MiTCR, set to a Q25 quality threshold and the strictest error-elimination algorithm, was used for CDR3 identification, clonotype clustering and error correction. A nonparametric unseen species model with Euler transformation was used to estimate lower-bound total TCR beta diversity. TCRdb reran the public reads through fastp at Q25 and MiXCR, keeping productive beta chains. Rows matching on CDR3 protein sequence are summarized as one entry with the most common DNA and genes. These V and J calls are TCRdb output, not the study's own analysis. This sample gives about 690,000 distinct CDR3 sequences in total; 40% to 45% of them show up just once. Clones ranked in the top ten supply about 30% of the sample.

Regarding this clonotype: No cognate antigen has been identified for it. No base-level quality is on record; no much larger clone is a single base apart.

Donors were 39 systemically healthy Caucasian individuals from Russia aged roughly 6 to 100 years. Each donor gave roughly 9 milliliters of peripheral blood, drawn into EDTA-treated Vacutainer tubes. Ficoll-Paque density-gradient centrifugation was used to isolate PBMCs, with at least 6 million per sample. Trizol reagent was used to extract total RNA from PBMCs, with at least 6 micrograms per sample. For every donor, flow cytometry on a PBMC aliquot measured the percentage of naive CD45RAhigh/CD27high T cells. Material: blood. This receptor was obtained from a man at least 80 years old in good health.

At the DNA level, the sequence is TGTGCCAGCAGTTCGCCGGCGAGGGGTCAGCCCCAGCATTTT. Its translation reads: CASSSPARGQPQHF. The rearranged chain carries TRBV6-2 or TRBV6-3 and TRBJ1-5; the D gene is perhaps TRBD1, from 5 matching bases. From the cysteine through the phenylalanine, the CDR3 covers 14 amino acids. Only the CDR3 DNA is retained, 42 bases long and in frame from the first base. CDR1 MNHEY and CDR2 SVGEGT were looked up in the germline V gene. V loses 4 bases, J loses 6 bases, and the germline ends lie 13 bases apart.